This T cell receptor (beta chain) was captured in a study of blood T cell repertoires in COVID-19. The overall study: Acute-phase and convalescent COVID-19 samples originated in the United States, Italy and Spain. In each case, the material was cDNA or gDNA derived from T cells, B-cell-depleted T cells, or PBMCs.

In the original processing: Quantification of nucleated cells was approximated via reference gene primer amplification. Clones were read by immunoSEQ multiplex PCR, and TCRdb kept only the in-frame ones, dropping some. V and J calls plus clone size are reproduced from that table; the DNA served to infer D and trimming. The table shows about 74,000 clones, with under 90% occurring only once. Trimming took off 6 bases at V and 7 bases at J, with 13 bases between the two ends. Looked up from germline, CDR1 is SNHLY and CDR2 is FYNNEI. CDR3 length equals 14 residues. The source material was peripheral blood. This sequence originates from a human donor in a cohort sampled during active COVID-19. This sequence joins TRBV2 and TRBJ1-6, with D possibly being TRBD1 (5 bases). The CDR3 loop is CASSPTRQNSPLHF. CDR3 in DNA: TGTGCCAGCAGCCCCACCCGACAGAATTCACCCCTCCACTTT.